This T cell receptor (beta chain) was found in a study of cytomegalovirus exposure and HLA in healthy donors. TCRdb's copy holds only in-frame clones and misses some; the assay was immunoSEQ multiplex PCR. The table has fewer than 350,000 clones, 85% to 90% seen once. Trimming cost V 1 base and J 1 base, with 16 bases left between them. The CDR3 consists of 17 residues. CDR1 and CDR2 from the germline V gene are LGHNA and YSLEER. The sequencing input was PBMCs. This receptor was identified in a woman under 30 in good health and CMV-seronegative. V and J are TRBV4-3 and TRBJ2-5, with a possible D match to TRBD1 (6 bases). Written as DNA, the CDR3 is TGCGCCAGCAGCCAAGTCCTCACAGGGTCGGCCCAAGAGACCCAGTACTTC. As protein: CASSQVLTGSAQETQYF.